The 8 T cell receptor beta chains reported below all come from one sample, sequenced in a study of cytomegalovirus exposure and HLA in healthy donors. PCR primers comprised 60 Vbeta and 13 Jbeta primers. The protocol was immunoSEQ multiplex PCR, while the TCRdb copy is restricted to in-frame clones and leaves out a portion. The sample shows 120,000 or so clones, about 9.4% of them seen only once. Specimen: PBMCs. These TCRs come from a middle-aged woman in good health and CMV-seropositive.

The V and J genes are TRBV5-1 and TRBJ2-2; maybe TRBD1 (6 bases). CDR1 and CDR2 from the germline V gene are SGHRS and YFSETQ. V was trimmed by 4 bases and J by 8 bases, leaving 15 bases between them. The CDR3 loop spans 14 amino acids. DNA of the CDR3: TGCGCCAGCAGCCCTAACAGGGATCCAGGGGAGCTGTTTTTT. Encoded protein: CASSPNRDPGELFF.

This chain joins TRBV19 and TRBJ1-5; 10 bases align to TRBD1. The CDR3 sequence is 16 residues long. Germline CDR1 LNHDA, CDR2 SQIVND (reference sequence). V lost 4 bases and J lost 3; bases outside the gene matches: 6. CDR3 sequence: CASSKDRGWDNQPQHF. The DNA for the CDR3 is TGTGCCAGTAGTAAGGACAGGGGGTGGGACAATCAGCCCCAGCATTTT.

This clone appeared a few times. The gene calls are TRBV10-2 and TRBJ2-7, with 8 bases identical to TRBD1. The CDR3 has 16 residues. The junction had 13 bases not matched to a gene; V was cut back by 3 bases and J by 6 bases. Per germline, CDR1 WSHSY and CDR2 SAAADI. The CDR3 spells CASSESGGQGRGEQYF. In DNA, the CDR3 is TGCGCCAGCAGTGAAAGCGGCGGACAGGGCCGGGGCGAGCAGTACTTC.

The table lists this clone with a few counts. The chain combines TRBV4-1 with TRBJ1-2; D is uncertain. The germline V and J ends were trimmed by 1 base and 4 bases, with 10 bases remaining between them. Germline CDR1 is MGHRA and CDR2 is YSYEKL. The CDR3 is made up of 14 amino acids. This CDR3 reads CASSQVSAVYGYTF. CDR3 in DNA: TGCGCCAGCAGCCAAGTCAGTGCCGTCTATGGCTACACCTTC.

This clone has a handful of counts. The chain joins TRBV4-1 to TRBJ1-4, with a weak D call TRBD1 (6 bases). V lost 0 bases and J lost 6, with 8 bases in between. The CDR3 has 14 amino acids. Germline lookup yields CDR1 MGHRA and CDR2 YSYEKL. The CDR3 coding sequence is TGCGCCAGCAGCCAAGAAGGACAGTATGAAAAACTGTTTTTT. Translating it yields CASSQEGQYEKLFF.

CDR3: CASSGGSSYNEQFF. DNA of the CDR3: TGTGCCAGCAGCGGCGGGAGCTCCTACAATGAGCAGTTCTTC. The chain has TRBV6-1 and TRBJ2-1; TRBD2 matches at 7 bases. The V segment lost 6 bases and the J segment 0 bases; nucleotides outside the gene matches: 2. Looked up from germline, CDR1 is MNHNS and CDR2 is SASEGT. The CDR3 sequence is 14 residues long.

A word on this clone: The same CDR3 arises from other DNA sequences in this sample as well. This chain connects TRBV30 to TRBJ2-3, with 8 bases fitting TRBD2. In germline, CDR1 is GTSNPN, CDR2 SVGIG (reference sequence). V lost 2 bases to trimming and J lost 9 bases; unmatched junction nucleotides: 16. The CDR3 runs 16 residues. CDR3 amino acids: CAWSSGRPSGGRTQYF. The DNA of the CDR3 is TGTGCCTGGAGTAGCGGACGGCCCAGCGGGGGAAGAACGCAGTATTTT. The whole variable domain, filled in from reference TRBV30 and TRBJ2-3, reads SQTIHQWPATLVQPVGSPLSLECTVEGTSNPNLYWYRQAAGRGLQLLFYSVGIGQISSEVPQNLSASRPQDRQFILSSKKLLLSDSGFYLCAWSSGRPSGGRTQYFGPGTRLTVL.

In this sample, this clone turned up a few times. The chain couples TRBV2 to TRBJ2-3, with 8 bases aligning to TRBD1. The junction had 3 bases not matched to a gene; V was cut back by 7 bases and J by 0 bases. The germline CDR1 and CDR2 sequences are SNHLY and FYNNEI. The CDR3 length is 14 residues. For the CDR3, the DNA is TGTGCCAGCATCCAGGGGGCTAGCACAGATACGCAGTATTTT. Translation gives CASIQGASTDTQYF.